This T cell receptor (beta chain) was identified during a study of cytomegalovirus exposure and HLA in healthy donors. This CDR3 region has 13 residues. V was clipped by 8 bases and J by 8 bases; unmatched bases: 3. Germline V gives CDR1 MNHNS, CDR2 SASEGT. The study, taken as a whole, reports: The listing of roughly 160 TCR beta chains classed them as cytomegalovirus-associated. Common viral pathogens seemed to be connected with several of the most significant clusters, according to a later analysis. What TCR beta sequences reportedly achieved was accurate prediction of HLA-A and HLA-B alleles in most subjects. Later findings reportedly placed an Asian-associated ancestry cluster below the approximately 670-donor mean for N-insertions.

Worth noting for this clone: Antigen unknown.

In the PCR, 60 Vbeta and 13 Jbeta primers were used. Here immunoSEQ multiplex PCR was the method, and the copy in TCRdb shows in-frame clones only, minus some. Of 130,000 or so clones listed, 65% to 80% were seen once; the top ten hold roughly 1.5%. The sequencing input was PBMCs. The receptor comes from a young woman in good health and CMV-seronegative. The rearrangement links TRBV6-1 to TRBJ1-6; TRBD1 matches at 10 bases. The CDR3 spells CASGGTGDSPLHF. The CDR3 DNA reads as TGTGCCAGCGGCGGGACAGGGGATTCACCCCTCCACTTT.